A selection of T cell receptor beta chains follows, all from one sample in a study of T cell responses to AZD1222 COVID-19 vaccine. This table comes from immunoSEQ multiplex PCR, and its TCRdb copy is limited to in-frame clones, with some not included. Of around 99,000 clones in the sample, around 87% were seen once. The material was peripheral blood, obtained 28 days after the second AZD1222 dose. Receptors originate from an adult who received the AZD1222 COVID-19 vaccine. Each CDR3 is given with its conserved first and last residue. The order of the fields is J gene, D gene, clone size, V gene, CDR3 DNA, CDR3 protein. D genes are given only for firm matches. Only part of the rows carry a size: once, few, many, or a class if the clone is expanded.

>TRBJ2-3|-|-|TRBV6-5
TGTGCCAGCGCAGCCGTTGTGAAAGATACGCAGTATTTT
CASAAVVKDTQYF
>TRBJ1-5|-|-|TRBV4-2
TGTGCCAGCAGCCAAGTTGTAGGGGCCGGACAGCCCCAGCATTTT
CASSQVVGAGQPQHF
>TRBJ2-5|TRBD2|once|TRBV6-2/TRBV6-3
TGTGCCAGCAGTAGCGGGGGGGCCAGTGAGACCCAGTACTTC
CASSSGGASETQYF
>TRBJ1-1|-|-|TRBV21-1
TGTGCCAGCAGCAACAGGACAGGGTTCTCTGAAGCTTTCTTT
CASSNRTGFSEAFF
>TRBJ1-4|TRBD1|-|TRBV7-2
TGTGCCAGCAGCCGGGACAGGGGAGGTGAAAAACTGTTTTTT
CASSRDRGGEKLFF
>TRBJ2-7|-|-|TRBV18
TGTGCCAGCTCACCCCAACAGGGTTCTTCCTACGAGCAGTACTTC
CASSPQQGSSYEQYF
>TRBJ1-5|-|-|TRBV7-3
TGTGCCAGCAGTCTCCAGTGGGGTCAGCCCCAGCATTTT
CASSLQWGQPQHF
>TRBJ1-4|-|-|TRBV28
TGTGCCAGCATAAACGGGGGGGCGGGAAAACTGTTTTTT
CASINGGAGKLFF
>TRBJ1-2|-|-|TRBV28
TGTGCCAGCAGTGCCTCTGACAGATCAGCCCATGGCTACACCTTC
CASSASDRSAHGYTF
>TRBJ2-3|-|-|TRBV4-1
TGCGCCAGCAGCCAATCTGTCAACACAGATACGCAGTATTTT
CASSQSVNTDTQYF
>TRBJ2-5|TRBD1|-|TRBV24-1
TGTGCCACCAGTGACAGGGGGGAGACCCAGTACTTC
CATSDRGETQYF
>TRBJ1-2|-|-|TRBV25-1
TGTGCCAGCAGTGAACTCCCCGGGACATCTGGCTACACCTTC
CASSELPGTSGYTF
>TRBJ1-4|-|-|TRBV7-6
TGTGCCAGCAGCCAAGCGCGGGGCCCGAATGAAAAACTGTTTTTT
CASSQARGPNEKLFF
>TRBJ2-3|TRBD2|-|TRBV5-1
TGCGCCAGCAGCTTGGGACTAGCGGGGGCCCTCACAGATACGCAGTATTTT
CASSLGLAGALTDTQYF
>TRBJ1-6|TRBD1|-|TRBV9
TGTGCCAGCAGCCCCGAGACAGGGCTACTCCACTTT
CASSPETGLLHF
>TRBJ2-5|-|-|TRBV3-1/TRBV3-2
TGTGCCAGCAAAATAAAAGAGACCCAGTACTTC
CASKIKETQYF
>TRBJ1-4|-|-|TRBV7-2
TGTGCCAGCAGCTTAGGGGGGGTGGCAGCTAATGAAAAACTGTTTTTT
CASSLGGVAANEKLFF
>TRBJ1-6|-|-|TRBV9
TGTGCCAGCAAATCCGCGGGAACCCTCCACTTT
CASKSAGTLHF
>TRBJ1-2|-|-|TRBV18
TGTGCCAGCGAGCAAGGCAGTACGGGTGGCTACACCTTC
CASEQGSTGGYTF
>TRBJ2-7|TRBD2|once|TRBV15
TGTGCCACCAGCAGAGATCGGGGTAGCGGGACCTCCTACGAGCAGTACTTC
CATSRDRGSGTSYEQYF
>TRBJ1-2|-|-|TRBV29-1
TGCAGCGTTGAAGATCCAAACGACGGCTATGGCTACACCTTC
CSVEDPNDGYGYTF
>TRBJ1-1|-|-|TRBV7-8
TGTGCCAGCAGCCTCCCTTCAGGGTCCCTTGAAGCTTTCTTT
CASSLPSGSLEAFF
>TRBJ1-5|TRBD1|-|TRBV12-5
TGTGCTAGTGGCCCGGACAGGATAAATCAGCCCCAGCATTTT
CASGPDRINQPQHF
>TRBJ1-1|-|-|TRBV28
TGTGCCAGCATCTCAGGTACCATGAACACTGAAGCTTTCTTT
CASISGTMNTEAFF
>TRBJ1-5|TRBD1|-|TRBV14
TGTGCCAGCAGCCAAGTTGGCCAGGGGGTGAGCAATCAGCCCCAGCATTTT
CASSQVGQGVSNQPQHF
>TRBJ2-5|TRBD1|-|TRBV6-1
TGTGCCAGCAGTGAAACGGGGGGAGGGGGTACCGGGACAGGGGTGGAGACCCAGTACTTC
CASSETGGGGTGTGVETQYF
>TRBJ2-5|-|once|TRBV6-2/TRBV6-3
TGTGCCAGCAGTTACTCGGCCAGGGGTGGAGAGACCCAGTACTTC
CASSYSARGGETQYF
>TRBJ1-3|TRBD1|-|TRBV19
TGTGCCAGTAACCAGGGACAGGGACCTGGAAACACCATATATTTT
CASNQGQGPGNTIYF
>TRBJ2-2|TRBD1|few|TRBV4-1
TGCGCCAGCAGCCAAGATGGGACAGGGGAGGACGGGGAGCTGTTTTTT
CASSQDGTGEDGELFF
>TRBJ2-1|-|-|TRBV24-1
TGTGCCACCAGTAAGGGACACCTCTACAATGAGCAGTTCTTC
CATSKGHLYNEQFF
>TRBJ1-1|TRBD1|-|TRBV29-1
TGCAGCGTTGAAGGCCAAAGACAGGGGGCTGAAGCTTTCTTT
CSVEGQRQGAEAFF
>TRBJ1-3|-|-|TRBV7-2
TGTGCCAGCAGCTTATCCGGGCCGTCTTGGGGAAACACCATATATTTT
CASSLSGPSWGNTIYF
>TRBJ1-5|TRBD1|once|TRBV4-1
TGCGCCAGCAGCCAAGACTACAGGGGAGGCCAGCCCCAGCATTTT
CASSQDYRGGQPQHF
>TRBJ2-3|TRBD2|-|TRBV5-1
TGCGCCAGCACCCTAACCTTCAGGGCGACTAGCGGGAATCGCGGCACAGATACGCAGTATTTT
CASTLTFRATSGNRGTDTQYF
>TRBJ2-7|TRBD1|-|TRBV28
TGTGCCAGCAGATCCGACAGGGTCCCCTGGGGAGAGCAGTACTTC
CASRSDRVPWGEQYF
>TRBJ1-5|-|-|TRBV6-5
TGTGCCAGCAGTCAACGGGGGGTTTATCAGCCCCAGCATTTT
CASSQRGVYQPQHF
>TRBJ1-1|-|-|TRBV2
TGTGCCAGCACCGGGACTGATTGGATTGAAGCTTTCTTT
CASTGTDWIEAFF
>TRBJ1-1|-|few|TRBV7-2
TGTGCCAGCACCCTTAGAGGGTCGAATTCTGAAGCTTTCTTT
CASTLRGSNSEAFF
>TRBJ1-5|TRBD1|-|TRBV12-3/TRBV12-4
TGTGCCAGCAGTTCACAGGGGAGCCAGCCCCAGCATTTT
CASSSQGSQPQHF
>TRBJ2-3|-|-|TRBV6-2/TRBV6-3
TGTGCCAGCAGTCTGACCTGGAATACGCAGTATTTT
CASSLTWNTQYF
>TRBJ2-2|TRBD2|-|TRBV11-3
TGTGCCAGCAGCTTCGGGACTAGCGGGAGGGCCGGGGAGCTGTTTTTT
CASSFGTSGRAGELFF
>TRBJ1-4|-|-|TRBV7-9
TGTGCCAGCAGCTTAGGCCGATCAGAACTGTTTTTT
CASSLGRSELFF
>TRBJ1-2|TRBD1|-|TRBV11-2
TGTGCCAGCAGCCGGGACAGGAACTATGGCTACACCTTC
CASSRDRNYGYTF
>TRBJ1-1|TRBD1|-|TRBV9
TGTGCCAGCAGCGCACAGACAGGGGTTGAAGCTTTCTTT
CASSAQTGVEAFF